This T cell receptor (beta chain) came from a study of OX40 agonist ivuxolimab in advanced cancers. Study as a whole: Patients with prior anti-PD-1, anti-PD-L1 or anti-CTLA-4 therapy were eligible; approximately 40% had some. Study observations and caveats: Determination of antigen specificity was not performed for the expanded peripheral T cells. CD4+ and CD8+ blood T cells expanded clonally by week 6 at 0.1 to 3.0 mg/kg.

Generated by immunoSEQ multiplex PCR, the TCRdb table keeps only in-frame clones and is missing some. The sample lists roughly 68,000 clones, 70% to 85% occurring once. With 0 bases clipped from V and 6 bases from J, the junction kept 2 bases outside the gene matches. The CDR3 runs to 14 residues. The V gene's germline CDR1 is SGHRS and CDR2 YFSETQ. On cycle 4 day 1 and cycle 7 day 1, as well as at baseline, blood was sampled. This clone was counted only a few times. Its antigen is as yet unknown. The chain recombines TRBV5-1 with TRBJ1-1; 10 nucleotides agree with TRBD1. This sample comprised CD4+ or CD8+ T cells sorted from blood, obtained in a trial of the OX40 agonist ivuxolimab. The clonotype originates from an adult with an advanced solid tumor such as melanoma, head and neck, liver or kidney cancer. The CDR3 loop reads CASSLVGQGSEAFF. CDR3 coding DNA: TGCGCCAGCAGCTTGGTGGGACAGGGGTCTGAAGCTTTCTTT.